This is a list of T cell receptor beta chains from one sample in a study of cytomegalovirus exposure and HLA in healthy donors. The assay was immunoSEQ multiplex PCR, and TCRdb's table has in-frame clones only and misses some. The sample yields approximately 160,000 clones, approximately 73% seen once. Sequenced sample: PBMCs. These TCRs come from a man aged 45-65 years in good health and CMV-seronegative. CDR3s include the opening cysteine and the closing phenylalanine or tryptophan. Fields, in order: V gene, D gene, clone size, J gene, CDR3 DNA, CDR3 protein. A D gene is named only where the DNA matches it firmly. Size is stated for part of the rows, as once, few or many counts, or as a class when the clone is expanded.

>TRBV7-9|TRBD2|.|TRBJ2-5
TGTGCCAGCAGCTTAGGGACCGGGACTATTCAAGAGACCCAGTACTTC
CASSLGTGTIQETQYF
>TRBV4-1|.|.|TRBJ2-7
TGCGCCAGCAGCATCGACAGTCTCAACGAGCAGTACTTC
CASSIDSLNEQYF
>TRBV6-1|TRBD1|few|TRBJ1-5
TGTGCCAGCAGTGAAGGGACAGGGGGCTATCAGCCCCAGCATTTT
CASSEGTGGYQPQHF
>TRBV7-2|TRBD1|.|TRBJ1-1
TGTGCCAGCAGCCCCCGGACAGGGAACACTGAAGCTTTCTTT
CASSPRTGNTEAFF
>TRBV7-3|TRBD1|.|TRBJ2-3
TGTGCCAGCAGCTTGACGACAGGGGGCTTGTCAGATACGCAGTATTTT
CASSLTTGGLSDTQYF
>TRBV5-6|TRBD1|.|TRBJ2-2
TGTGCCAGCAGCTTTCGGACAGGGTTAAACACCGGGGAGCTGTTTTTT
CASSFRTGLNTGELFF
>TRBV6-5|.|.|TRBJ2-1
TGTGCCAGCAGTTACCAAACAGGGCGGTCACGGAATGAGCAGTTCTTC
CASSYQTGRSRNEQFF
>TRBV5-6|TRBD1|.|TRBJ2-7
TGTGCCAGCAGCTCTCGACAGGGCTACGAGCAGTACTTC
CASSSRQGYEQYF
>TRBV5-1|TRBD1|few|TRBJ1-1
TGCGCCAGCAGCTTAGGGACAGGGAACACTGAAGCTTTCTTT
CASSLGTGNTEAFF
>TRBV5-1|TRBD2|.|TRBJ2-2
TGCGCCAGCAGCTTGGCGTTTCTAGCGGGGGGTACGAACACCGGGGAGCTGTTTTTT
CASSLAFLAGGTNTGELFF
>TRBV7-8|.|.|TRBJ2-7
TGTGCCAGCAGCTTAGTAAGACAGGTCCGCAACTCCTACGAGCAGTACTTC
CASSLVRQVRNSYEQYF
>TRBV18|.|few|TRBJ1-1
TGTGCCAGCTCAGGGGCTCCCAACACTGAAGCTTTCTTT
CASSGAPNTEAFF
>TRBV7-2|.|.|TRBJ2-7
TGTGCCACCGGACAGTTAGCCTACGAGCAGTACTTC
CATGQLAYEQYF
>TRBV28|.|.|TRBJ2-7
TGTGCCAGCATTCGGACACCACCCTCCTACGAGCAGTACTTC
CASIRTPPSYEQYF
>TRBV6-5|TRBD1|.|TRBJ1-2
TGTGCCAGCACCCAGGGGGCTTACTATATTAATGGCTACACCTTC
CASTQGAYYINGYTF
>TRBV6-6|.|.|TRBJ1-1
TGTGCCAGCAGTCCGTGGGCGAACACTGAAGCTTTCTTT
CASSPWANTEAFF
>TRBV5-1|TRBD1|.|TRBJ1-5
TGCGCCAGCAGCTTGGCGGGACAGGTCGATCAGCCCCAGCATTTT
CASSLAGQVDQPQHF
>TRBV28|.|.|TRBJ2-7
TGTGCCAGCAGTTTAGGGGGGGCGGCAGTCTCCTACGAGCAGTACTTC
CASSLGGAAVSYEQYF
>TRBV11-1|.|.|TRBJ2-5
TGTGCCAGCAGCTTGAACCCCATGACTCGACAGCAAGAGACCCAGTACTTC
CASSLNPMTRQQETQYF
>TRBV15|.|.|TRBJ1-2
TGTGCCACCAGCAGAGAGCGTAACTATGGCTACACCTTC
CATSRERNYGYTF
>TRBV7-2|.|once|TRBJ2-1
TGTGCCAGCAGCCTTAAGGGGGGGGGCTACAATGAGCAGTTCTTC
CASSLKGGGYNEQFF
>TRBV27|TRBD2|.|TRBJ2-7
TGTGCCAGCAGTTCCGGGGGGGTCCCCTCCTACGAGCAGTACTTC
CASSSGGVPSYEQYF
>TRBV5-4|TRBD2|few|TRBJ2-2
TGTGCCAGCAGCTCGGGACTAGCGGCGACCGGGGAGCTGTTTTTT
CASSSGLAATGELFF
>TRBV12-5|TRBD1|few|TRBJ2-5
TGTGCTAGTGGTTTGGGAACAGGGGGTAGCCAAGAGACCCAGTACTTC
CASGLGTGGSQETQYF
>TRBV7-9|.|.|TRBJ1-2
TGTGCCAGCAGCTTAGCGGCGGGGTTGGGTGGCTACACCTTC
CASSLAAGLGGYTF
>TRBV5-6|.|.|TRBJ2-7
TGTGCCAGCAGAAGGGGACACTCCTACGAGCAGTACTTC
CASRRGHSYEQYF
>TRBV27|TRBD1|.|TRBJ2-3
TGTGCCAGCACCCCCTTGAGGGGACAGCTTCAGTTCCCTGACACAGATACGCAGTATTTT
CASTPLRGQLQFPDTDTQYF
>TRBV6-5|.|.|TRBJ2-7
TGTGCCAGCAGTTACAGGGAAGGGAGCTCCTACGAGCAGTACTTC
CASSYREGSSYEQYF
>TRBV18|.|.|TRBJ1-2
TGTGCCAGCTCACCACCTAACGACAGAGCTAGCTATGGCTACACCTTC
CASSPPNDRASYGYTF
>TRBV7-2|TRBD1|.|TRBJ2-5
TGTGCCAGCAGCTTAATCCCCAGAGGGACCGGAGTTCAGGGGGAGCAGTACTTC
CASSLIPRGTGVQGEQYF
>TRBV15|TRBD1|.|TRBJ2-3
TGTGCCACCAGCAGAGAAAGGCCAGGGGGTATCGATACGCAGTATTTT
CATSRERPGGIDTQYF
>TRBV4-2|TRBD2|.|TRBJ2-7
TGTGCCAGCAGCCAAGGGGCTAGCGGGGGGGAGTACGAGCAGTACTTC
CASSQGASGGEYEQYF
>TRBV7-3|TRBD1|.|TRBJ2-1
TGTGCCAGCAGCAGAGGACAGGGTTTCTACAATGAGCAGTTCTTC
CASSRGQGFYNEQFF
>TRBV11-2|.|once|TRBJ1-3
TGTGCCAGCAGCTTCTTCCAGCGATCTGCCTCTGGAAACACCATATATTTT
CASSFFQRSASGNTIYF
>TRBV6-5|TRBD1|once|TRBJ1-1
TGTGCCAGCAGTTACAGGGCGAAGGGGGCCAACACTGAAGCTTTCTTT
CASSYRAKGANTEAFF
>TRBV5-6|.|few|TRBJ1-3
TGTGCCAGCAGCTGGCAGGGATCCGGTGGAAACACCATATATTTT
CASSWQGSGGNTIYF
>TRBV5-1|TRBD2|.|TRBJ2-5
TGCGCCAGCAGCTTGGGTCCTAGCGGGGGACAAGAGACCCAGTACTTC
CASSLGPSGGQETQYF
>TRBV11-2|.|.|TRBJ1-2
TGTGCCAGCAGCCGAACGGACAGCTTCTATGGCTACACCTTC
CASSRTDSFYGYTF
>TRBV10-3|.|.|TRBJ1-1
TGTGCCATCAGTGAGTCGCTCGGGGGGGTCACTGAAGCTTTCTTT
CAISESLGGVTEAFF
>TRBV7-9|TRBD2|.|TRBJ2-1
TGTGCCAGCAGCGCTCGGCTAGCGGCTACCTACAATGAGCAGTTCTTC
CASSARLAATYNEQFF
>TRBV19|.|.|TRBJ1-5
TGTGCCAGTAGTATAGATATTCTAAACAGGAAGAACAATCAGCCCCAGCATTTT
CASSIDILNRKNNQPQHF
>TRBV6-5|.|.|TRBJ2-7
TGTGCCAGCAGTTACTCGAGTTCTCCCCTTGAGCAGTACTTC
CASSYSSSPLEQYF
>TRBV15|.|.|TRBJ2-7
TGTGCCACCAGCAGAGATCTTGGGGCTGGGGAGCAGTACTTC
CATSRDLGAGEQYF